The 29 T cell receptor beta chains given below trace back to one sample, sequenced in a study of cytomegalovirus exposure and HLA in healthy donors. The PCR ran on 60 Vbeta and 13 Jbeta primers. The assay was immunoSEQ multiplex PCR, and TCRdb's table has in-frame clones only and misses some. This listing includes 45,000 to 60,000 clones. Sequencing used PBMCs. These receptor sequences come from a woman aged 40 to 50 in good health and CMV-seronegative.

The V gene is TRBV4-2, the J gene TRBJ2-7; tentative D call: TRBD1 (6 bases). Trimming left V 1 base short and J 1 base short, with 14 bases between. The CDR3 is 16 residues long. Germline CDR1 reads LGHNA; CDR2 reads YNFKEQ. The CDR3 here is CASSQGVTGESYEQYF. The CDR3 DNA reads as TGTGCCAGCAGCCAAGGGGTGACAGGCGAATCCTACGAGCAGTACTTC.

Here the CDR3 reads CASSSETGLGGANVLTF. The DNA for the CDR3 is TGTGCCAGCAGCTCCGAGACAGGTCTGGGTGGGGCCAACGTCCTGACTTTC. V gene TRBV7-3 combines with J gene TRBJ2-6; weak D call: TRBD1 (6 bases). Germline-derived CDR1 and CDR2 are SGHTA and FQGTGA. Trimming shortened V by 4 bases and J by 3 bases, and 16 bases separated the two germline ends. This CDR3 is built from 17 residues.

The CDR3 sequence is CAWSVRQGSNQPQHF. The CDR3 coding sequence is TGTGCCTGGAGTGTAAGGCAGGGCAGCAATCAGCCCCAGCATTTT. This chain uses TRBV30 with TRBJ1-5, with D possibly TRBD1 on 5 matching bases. The CDR3 runs 15 residues. Per germline, CDR1 GTSNPN and CDR2 SVGIG (reference sequence). The V and J ends lost 0 bases and 1 base respectively, with 10 bases between them.

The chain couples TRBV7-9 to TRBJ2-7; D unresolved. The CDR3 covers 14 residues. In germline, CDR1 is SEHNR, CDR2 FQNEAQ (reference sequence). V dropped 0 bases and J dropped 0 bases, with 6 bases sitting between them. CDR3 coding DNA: TGTGCCAGCAGCTTAGCCCAGATCTCCTACGAGCAGTACTTC. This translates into CASSLAQISYEQYF.

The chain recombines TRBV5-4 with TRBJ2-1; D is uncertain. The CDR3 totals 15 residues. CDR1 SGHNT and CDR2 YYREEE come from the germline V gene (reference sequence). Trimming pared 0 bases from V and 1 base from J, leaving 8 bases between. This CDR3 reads CASSLDIMSYNEQFF. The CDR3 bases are TGTGCCAGCAGCTTGGATATAATGTCCTACAATGAGCAGTTCTTC.

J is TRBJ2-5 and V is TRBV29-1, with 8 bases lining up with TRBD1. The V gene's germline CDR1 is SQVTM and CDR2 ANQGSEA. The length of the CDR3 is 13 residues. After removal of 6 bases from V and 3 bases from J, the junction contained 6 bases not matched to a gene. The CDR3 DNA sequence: TGCAGCGTCTCTGGACAGGGCGAAGAGACCCAGTACTTC. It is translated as CSVSGQGEETQYF.

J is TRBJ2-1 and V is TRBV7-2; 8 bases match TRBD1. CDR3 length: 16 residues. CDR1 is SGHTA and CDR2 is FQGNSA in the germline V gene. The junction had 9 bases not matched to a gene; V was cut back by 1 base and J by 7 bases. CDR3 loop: CASSLVVGQGLNEQFF. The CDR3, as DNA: TGTGCCAGCAGCTTAGTAGTTGGACAGGGCTTAAATGAGCAGTTCTTC.

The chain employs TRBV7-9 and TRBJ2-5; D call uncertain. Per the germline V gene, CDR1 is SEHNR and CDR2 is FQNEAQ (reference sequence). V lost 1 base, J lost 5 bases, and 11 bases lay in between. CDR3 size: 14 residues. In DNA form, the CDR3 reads TGTGCCAGCAGCTTAGGTCCGTTTTCGGAGACCCAGTACTTC. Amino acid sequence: CASSLGPFSETQYF.

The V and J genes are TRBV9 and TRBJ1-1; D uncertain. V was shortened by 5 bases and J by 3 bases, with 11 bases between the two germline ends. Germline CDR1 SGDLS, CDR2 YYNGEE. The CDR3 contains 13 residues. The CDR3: CASSTGGYTEAFF. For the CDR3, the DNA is TGTGCCAGCAGTACCGGCGGATACACTGAAGCTTTCTTT.

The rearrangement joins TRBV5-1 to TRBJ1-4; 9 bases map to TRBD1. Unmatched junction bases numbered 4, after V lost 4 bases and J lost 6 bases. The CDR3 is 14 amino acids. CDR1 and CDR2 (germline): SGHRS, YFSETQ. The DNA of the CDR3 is TGCGCCAGCAGCATACAGGGGGCAGATGAAAAACTGTTTTTT. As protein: CASSIQGADEKLFF.

The CDR3 reads CASSATGTPRGGYTF. CDR3 nucleotides: TGTGCCAGCAGTGCCACCGGGACACCCCGTGGCGGCTACACCTTC. This chain uses TRBV25-1 with TRBJ1-2; possible D gene TRBD1, 6 bases. Trimming pared 4 bases from V and 8 bases from J, leaving 20 bases between. Germline assignment: CDR1 MGHDK and CDR2 SYGVNS. There are 15 residues in the CDR3.

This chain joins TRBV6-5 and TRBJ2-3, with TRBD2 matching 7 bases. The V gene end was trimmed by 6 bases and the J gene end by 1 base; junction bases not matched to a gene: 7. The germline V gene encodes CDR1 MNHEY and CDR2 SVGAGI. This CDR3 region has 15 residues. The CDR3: CASSRGGGGTDTQYF. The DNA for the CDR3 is TGTGCCAGCAGCCGGGGCGGGGGTGGCACAGATACGCAGTATTTT.

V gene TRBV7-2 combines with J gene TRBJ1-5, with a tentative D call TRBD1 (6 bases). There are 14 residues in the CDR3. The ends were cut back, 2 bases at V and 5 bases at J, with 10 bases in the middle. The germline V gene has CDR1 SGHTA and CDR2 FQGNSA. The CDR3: CASSLPGHHQPQHF. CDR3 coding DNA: TGTGCCAGCAGCTTACCGGGACACCATCAGCCCCAGCATTTT.

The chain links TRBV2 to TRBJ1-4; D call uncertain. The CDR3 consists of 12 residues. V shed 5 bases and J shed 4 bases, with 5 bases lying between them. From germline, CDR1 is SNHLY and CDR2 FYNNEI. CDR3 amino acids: CASSRDNEKLFF. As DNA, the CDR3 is TGTGCCAGCAGTCGAGATAATGAAAAACTGTTTTTT. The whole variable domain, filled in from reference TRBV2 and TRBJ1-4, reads EPEVTQTPSHQVTQMGQEVILRCVPISNHLYFYWYRQILGQKVEFLVSFYNNEISEKSEIFDDQFSVERPDGSNFTLKIRSTKLEDSAMYFCASSRDNEKLFFGSGTQLSVL.

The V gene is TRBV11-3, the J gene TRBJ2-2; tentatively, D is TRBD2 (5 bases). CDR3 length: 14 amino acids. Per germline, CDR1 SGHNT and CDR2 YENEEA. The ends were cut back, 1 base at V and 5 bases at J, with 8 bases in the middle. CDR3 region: CASSLVAGTGELFF. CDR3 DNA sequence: TGTGCCAGCAGCTTAGTCGCGGGTACCGGGGAGCTGTTTTTT.

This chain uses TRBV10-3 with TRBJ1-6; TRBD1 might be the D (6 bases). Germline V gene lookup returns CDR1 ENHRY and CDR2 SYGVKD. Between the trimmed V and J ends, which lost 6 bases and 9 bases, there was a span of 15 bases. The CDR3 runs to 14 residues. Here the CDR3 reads CAIRNRDETSPLHF. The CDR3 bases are TGTGCCATCAGAAACAGGGACGAGACTTCACCCCTCCACTTT.

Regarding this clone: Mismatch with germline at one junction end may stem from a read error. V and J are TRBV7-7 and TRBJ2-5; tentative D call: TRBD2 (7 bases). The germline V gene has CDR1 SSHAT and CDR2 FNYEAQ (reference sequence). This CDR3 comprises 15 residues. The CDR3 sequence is CASSPWEGGRENQYF. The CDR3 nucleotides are TGTGCCAGCAGCCCCTGGGAGGGGGGTAGAGAGAACCAGTACTTC.

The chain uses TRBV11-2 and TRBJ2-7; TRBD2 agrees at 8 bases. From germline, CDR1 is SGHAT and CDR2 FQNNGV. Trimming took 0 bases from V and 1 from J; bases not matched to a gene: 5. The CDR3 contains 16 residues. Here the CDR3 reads CASSLDRGTRSYEQYF. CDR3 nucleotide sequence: TGTGCCAGCAGCTTAGATCGAGGGACTAGGTCCTACGAGCAGTACTTC.

CDR3 region: CASSSREYKAEQYF. The CDR3 nucleotides are TGTGCCAGCAGCTCGCGAGAGTATAAAGCCGAGCAGTACTTC. The chain links TRBV7-3 to TRBJ2-7; D is ambiguous. Per germline, CDR1 SGHTA and CDR2 FQGTGA. The V end was cut by 4 bases, the J end by 6 bases, with 16 bases between. The length of the CDR3 is 14 residues.

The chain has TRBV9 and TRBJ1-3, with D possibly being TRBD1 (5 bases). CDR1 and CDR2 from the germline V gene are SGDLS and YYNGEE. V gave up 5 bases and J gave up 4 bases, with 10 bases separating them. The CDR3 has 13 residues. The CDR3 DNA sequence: TGTGCCAGCAGTCTCGGGGGGGGAAACACCATATATTTT. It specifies CASSLGGGNTIYF.

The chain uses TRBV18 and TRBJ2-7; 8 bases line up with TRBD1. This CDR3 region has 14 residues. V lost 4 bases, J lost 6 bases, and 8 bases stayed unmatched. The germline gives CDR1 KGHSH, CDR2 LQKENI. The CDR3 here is CASSLLDREGEQYF. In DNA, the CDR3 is TGTGCCAGCTCACTTCTGGACAGGGAAGGCGAGCAGTACTTC.

The CDR3: CASSRDRAYGYTF. The DNA of the CDR3 is TGTGCCAGCAGCCGTGACAGGGCTTATGGCTACACCTTC. V and J are TRBV6-5 and TRBJ1-2, with 7 bases identical to TRBD1. With V trimmed by 6 bases and J by 5 bases, 6 bases remained unmatched. The CDR3 consists of 13 residues. CDR1 is MNHEY and CDR2 is SVGAGI in the germline V gene.

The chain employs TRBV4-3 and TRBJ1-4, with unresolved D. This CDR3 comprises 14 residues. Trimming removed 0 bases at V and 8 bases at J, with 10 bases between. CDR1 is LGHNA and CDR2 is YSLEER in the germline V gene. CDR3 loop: CASSQERSGEKLFF. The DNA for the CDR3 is TGCGCCAGCAGCCAAGAAAGGAGCGGGGAAAAACTGTTTTTT.

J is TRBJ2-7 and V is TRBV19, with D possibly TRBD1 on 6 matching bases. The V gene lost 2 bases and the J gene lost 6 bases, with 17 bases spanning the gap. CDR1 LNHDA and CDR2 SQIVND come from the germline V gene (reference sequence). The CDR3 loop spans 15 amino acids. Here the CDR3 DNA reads TGTGCCAGTAGTATAAGCGTGGGACAACGAACCGAGCAGTACTTC. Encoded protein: CASSISVGQRTEQYF.

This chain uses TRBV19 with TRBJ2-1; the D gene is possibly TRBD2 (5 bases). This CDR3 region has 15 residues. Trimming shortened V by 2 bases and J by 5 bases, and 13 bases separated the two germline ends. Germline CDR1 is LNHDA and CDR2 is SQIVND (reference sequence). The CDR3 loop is CASSILAKPDNEQFF. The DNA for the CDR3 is TGTGCCAGTAGTATACTAGCAAAACCCGACAATGAGCAGTTCTTC.

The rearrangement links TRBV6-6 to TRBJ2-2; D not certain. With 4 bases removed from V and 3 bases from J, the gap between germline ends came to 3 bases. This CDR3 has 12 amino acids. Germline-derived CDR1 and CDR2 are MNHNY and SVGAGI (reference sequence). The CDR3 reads CASSFDTGELFF. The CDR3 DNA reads TGTGCCAGCAGTTTCGACACCGGGGAGCTGTTTTTT.

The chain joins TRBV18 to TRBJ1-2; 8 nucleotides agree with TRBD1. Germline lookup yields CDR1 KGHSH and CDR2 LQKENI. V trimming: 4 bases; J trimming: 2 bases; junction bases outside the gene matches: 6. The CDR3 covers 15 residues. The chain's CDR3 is CASSLAWTGNYGYTF. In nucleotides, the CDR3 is TGTGCCAGCTCACTCGCCTGGACAGGGAACTATGGCTACACCTTC.

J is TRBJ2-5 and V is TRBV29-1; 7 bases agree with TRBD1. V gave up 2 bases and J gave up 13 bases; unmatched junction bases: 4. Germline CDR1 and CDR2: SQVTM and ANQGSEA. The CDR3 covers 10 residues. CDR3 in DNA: TGCAGCGTTGAATTTGGACAGGTGTACTTC. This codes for CSVEFGQVYF.

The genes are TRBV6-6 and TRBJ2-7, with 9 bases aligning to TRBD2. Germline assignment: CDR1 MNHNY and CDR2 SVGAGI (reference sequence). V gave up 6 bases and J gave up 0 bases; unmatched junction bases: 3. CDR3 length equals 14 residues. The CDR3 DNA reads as TGTGCCAGCAGACTAGCGGGTGCCTCCTACGAGCAGTACTTC. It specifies CASRLAGASYEQYF.